This TCR beta chain was identified during a study of blood T cell repertoires in COVID-19. The ends were cut back, 3 bases at V and 1 base at J, with 5 bases in the middle. The germline CDR1 and CDR2 sequences are KGHDR and SFDVKD. The CDR3 sequence is 13 residues long. Clones were sequenced by immunoSEQ multiplex PCR, and TCRdb holds only the in-frame ones, with some missing. This sample carries about 30,000 clones, roughly four fifths of them seen once, and the ten largest clones take approximately 24%. This sequence originates from a human donor in a cohort sampled during active COVID-19. Source material: peripheral blood. V and J are TRBV24-1 and TRBJ1-1; no reliable D call. The CDR3 sequence is CATSDPGNTEAFF. CDR3 bases: TGTGCCACCAGTGATCCAGGGAACACTGAAGCTTTCTTT.